The 20 T cell receptor beta chains below come from one sample, sequenced in a study of CD8 T cell repertoires and HIV-1 epitope variants. The protocol was immunoSEQ multiplex PCR, while the TCRdb copy is restricted to in-frame clones and leaves out a portion. The repertoire includes 90,000 or so clones, more than 65% of them detected once, and around 25% sits in the top ten. Input material: uncultured baseline CD8+ T cells from peripheral blood mononuclear cells (PBMCs). These receptors came from a male donor with HIV.

The chain recombines TRBV28 with TRBJ2-7; no clear D gene. Trimming stripped 6 bases from V and 7 bases from J, with 7 bases between. The CDR3 totals 10 residues. Looked up from germline, CDR1 is MDHEN and CDR2 is SYDVKM. Here the CDR3 DNA reads TGTGCCAGCAGCTATAAAGAGCAGTACTTC. Encoded protein: CASSYKEQYF.

This clone was detected only once. The V and J genes are TRBV7-8 and TRBJ2-3, with 8 bases matching TRBD2. Germline V lookup: CDR1 SGHVS, CDR2 FQNEAQ. The CDR3 totals 16 residues. J lost 1 base, V lost 3 bases, and 6 bases had no gene match. For the CDR3, the DNA is TGTGCCAGCAGCTTGCGTGCAGCGGGGGGCACAGATACGCAGTATTTT. Encoded protein: CASSLRAAGGTDTQYF.

J is TRBJ2-2 and V is TRBV9; no clear D gene. The CDR3 loop spans 14 amino acids. The V and J ends lost 4 bases and 5 bases respectively, with 12 bases between them. Germline V gene sequence: CDR1 SGDLS, CDR2 YYNGEE. As DNA, the CDR3 is TGTGCCAGCAGCTCTCGTGTGCAGACCGGGGAGCTGTTTTTT. Protein: CASSSRVQTGELFF.

This clone was found many times. The chain employs TRBV7-2 and TRBJ2-7, with a weak D call TRBD1 (6 bases). Germline loops: CDR1 SGHTA, CDR2 FQGNSA. V was cut by 5 bases and J by 5 bases, with 13 bases left in between. The CDR3 covers 13 residues. For the CDR3, the DNA is TGTGCCAGCAGCCTTACAGGGTCGGACGAGCAGTACTTC. Amino acid sequence: CASSLTGSDEQYF.

Turning to this clone: This specimen includes other DNA sequences encoding the same CDR3. This chain connects TRBV6-5 to TRBJ1-1; 7 bases are shared with TRBD1. The V segment lost 2 bases and the J segment 1 base; nucleotides outside the gene matches: 1. The CDR3 runs 14 residues. Per germline, CDR1 MNHEY and CDR2 SVGAGI. The CDR3 reads CASSYAGGNTEAFF. The CDR3 coding sequence is TGTGCCAGCAGTTACGCAGGGGGGAACACTGAAGCTTTCTTT.

This clone has just a few counts. V is TRBV30 and J is TRBJ2-7; D is perhaps TRBD1 (5 bases). The CDR3 covers 16 residues. The V gene lost 1 base and the J gene lost 0 bases, with 16 bases spanning the gap. CDR1 and CDR2 from the germline V gene are GTSNPN and SVGIG (reference sequence). CDR3 residues: CAWSGTRGRGSYEQYF. DNA of the CDR3: TGTGCCTGGAGTGGTACCCGAGGAAGGGGCTCCTACGAGCAGTACTTC.

This sequence joins TRBV2 and TRBJ1-1, with TRBD1 matching 10 bases. CDR1 and CDR2 (germline): SNHLY, FYNNEI. The CDR3 runs to 17 residues. J gave up 2 bases and V 6 bases, and 12 bases lay outside the gene matches. CDR3 loop: CASSPSARQGANTEAFF. The CDR3 coding sequence is TGTGCCAGCAGCCCAAGCGCCCGACAGGGGGCAAACACTGAAGCTTTCTTT. Drawing the rest from reference TRBV2 and TRBJ1-1, the complete variable domain is EPEVTQTPSHQVTQMGQEVILRCVPISNHLYFYWYRQILGQKVEFLVSFYNNEISEKSEIFDDQFSVERPDGSNFTLKIRSTKLEDSAMYFCASSPSARQGANTEAFFGQGTRLTVV.

The rearrangement joins TRBV5-8 to TRBJ1-5; 8 bases line up with TRBD1. J lost 3 bases, V lost 4 bases, and 6 bases had no gene match. This CDR3 is built from 15 residues. Germline CDR1 and CDR2: SGHTS and YDEGEE. CDR3 DNA: TGTGCCAGCAGCGAGGGACAGGCGTCCAATCAGCCCCAGCATTTT. Translating it yields CASSEGQASNQPQHF.

The CDR3 sequence: CASSPGGGRGARETQYF. The CDR3 region has the DNA TGCGCCAGCAGTCCCGGGGGAGGGCGGGGGGCGCGAGAGACCCAGTACTTC. V usage is TRBV4-3 and J usage is TRBJ2-5, with 8 bases identical to TRBD2. Germline trimming cut 6 bases from V and 4 bases from J; bases unmatched to any gene: 16. This CDR3 is 17 amino acids long. Germline V gives CDR1 LGHNA, CDR2 YSLEER.

V usage is TRBV6-5 and J usage is TRBJ2-1; D possibly corresponds to TRBD1 (6 bases). The CDR3 loop spans 15 amino acids. The V end lost 5 bases, the J end lost 2 bases, and 13 bases lay between the germline ends. CDR1 is MNHEY and CDR2 is SVGAGI in the germline V gene. CDR3 in DNA: TGTGCCAGCAGTATATTGGACAGCACCTACAATGAGCAGTTCTTC. Protein: CASSILDSTYNEQFF.

The V and J genes are TRBV4-1 and TRBJ2-7; D is uncertain. Germline-derived CDR1 and CDR2 are MGHRA and YSYEKL. The CDR3 has 14 residues. The V gene lost 4 bases and the J gene lost 0 bases, with 10 bases spanning the gap. CDR3: CASSRTDPSYEQYF. Here the CDR3 DNA reads TGCGCCAGCAGCCGAACGGACCCCTCCTACGAGCAGTACTTC.

The chain is built from TRBV5-1 and TRBJ2-1; TRBD2 aligns across 13 bases. After removal of 5 bases from V and 7 bases from J, the junction contained 6 bases not matched to a gene. CDR1 is SGHRS and CDR2 is YFSETQ in the germline V gene. This CDR3 is 15 amino acids long. Written as DNA, the CDR3 is TGCGCCAGCAGTCGGACTAGCGGGAGTGCTAATGAGCAGTTCTTC. Amino acid sequence: CASSRTSGSANEQFF. The full variable domain, rest sourced from reference TRBV5-1 and TRBJ2-1, is KAGVTQTPRYLIKTRGQQVTLSCSPISGHRSVSWYQQTPGQGLQFLFEYFSETQRNKGNFPGRFSGRQFSNSRSEMNVSTLELGDSALYLCASSRTSGSANEQFFGPGTRLTVL.

As for this clone: Sequence at one end of the junction differs from germline and may be a read error. The rearrangement links TRBV11-1 to TRBJ2-3; 8 bases line up with TRBD2. Germline CDR1 and CDR2: SGHAT and FQDESV (reference sequence). The CDR3 runs 16 residues. The chain's CDR3 is CASSPRGRGATYTQYF. CDR3 bases: TGTGCCAGCAGCCCGCGAGGGCGGGGGGCCACATATACGCAGTATTTT.

This chain connects TRBV7-2 to TRBJ2-1, with 13 bases fitting TRBD2. The CDR3 loop spans 15 amino acids. The V gene end was trimmed by 5 bases and the J gene end by 7 bases; junction bases not matched to a gene: 5. The germline V gene encodes CDR1 SGHTA and CDR2 FQGNSA. For the CDR3, the DNA is TGTGCCAGCAGCCCCGGGACTAGCGGGATTAATGAGCAGTTCTTC. It yields the protein CASSPGTSGINEQFF.

This clone was counted once. The chain links TRBV7-9 to TRBJ1-5, with a weak D call TRBD1 (5 bases). V dropped 1 base and J dropped 5 bases, with 9 bases sitting between them. Germline-derived CDR1 and CDR2 are SEHNR and FQNEAQ (reference sequence). This CDR3 is built from 14 residues. The CDR3: CASSLGGVDQPQHF. CDR3 bases: TGTGCCAGCAGCTTAGGGGGGGTAGATCAGCCCCAGCATTTT.

This rearrangement joins TRBV5-1 to TRBJ1-3; 7 nucleotides match TRBD1. V trimming: 4 bases; J trimming: 8 bases; junction bases outside the gene matches: 6. The CDR3 has 13 amino acids. Per germline, CDR1 SGHRS and CDR2 YFSETQ. The CDR3 loop reads CASSPGDRDTIYF. CDR3 nucleotides: TGCGCCAGCAGCCCCGGGGACAGAGACACCATATATTTT.

This chain joins TRBV28 and TRBJ1-3; D remains unclear. The germline CDR1 and CDR2 sequences are MDHEN and SYDVKM. This CDR3 has 14 residues. V was shortened by 8 bases and J by 0 bases, with 11 bases between the two germline ends. In DNA, the CDR3 is TGTGCCAGCCTGGATGACTCCTCTGGAAACACCATATATTTT. Translated: CASLDDSSGNTIYF.

The CDR3 region has the DNA TGTGCCAGCAGCGTGCGTCCATCGAACTATGGCTACACCTTC. Amino acid sequence: CASSVRPSNYGYTF. This sequence joins TRBV9 and TRBJ1-2; no definite D call. Trimming removed 2 bases from V and 2 bases from J, with 10 bases in between. The CDR3 extends over 14 amino acids. Germline-derived CDR1 and CDR2 are SGDLS and YYNGEE.

J is TRBJ2-5 and V is TRBV2; TRBD1 might be the D (5 bases). This CDR3 contains 15 residues. Germline loops: CDR1 SNHLY, CDR2 FYNNEI. The V end was cut by 4 bases, the J end by 4 bases, with 16 bases between. Here the CDR3 DNA reads TGTGCCAGCAGTGTTTTCGTCCAGGGCTCAGAGACCCAGTACTTC. Protein product: CASSVFVQGSETQYF.

The CDR3 protein is CASSSTRSETQYF. Written as DNA, the CDR3 is TGTGCCAGCAGCTCTACTAGATCCGAGACCCAGTACTTC. The V and J genes are TRBV7-2 and TRBJ2-5; D might be TRBD2 (5 bases). V shed 4 bases and J shed 5 bases, with 11 bases lying between them. Germline CDR1 SGHTA, CDR2 FQGNSA. The CDR3 has 13 amino acids.